These 20 T cell receptor beta chains share one sample of origin, sequenced in a study of T-cell reconstitution after alpha-beta-depleted transplantation in children. A TCRbeta library incorporating unique molecular identifiers was prepared. One entry per CDR3 protein, called by TCRdb with MiXCR from the PCR reads. This table has 500,000 or so distinct CDR3 sequences, 9.5% to 12% appearing once. Sequencing was performed on PBMCs, mostly from graft donor cells, taken 180 days after TCRalphabeta/CD19-depleted stem cell transplant. These receptors were obtained from a female patient between 2 and 10 years old who had a stem cell transplant for aplastic anemia, so the T cells may come from the graft donor.

The chain uses TRBV7-9 and TRBJ2-1; the D is unclear. Germline V lookup: CDR1 SEHNR, CDR2 FQNEAQ (reference sequence). V was cut by 6 bases and J by 4 bases, with 19 bases left in between. The CDR3 is 16 amino acids. The CDR3 reads CASRLVGRPGYNEQFF. In DNA, the CDR3 is TGTGCCAGCAGGCTAGTTGGGCGGCCCGGATACAATGAGCAGTTCTTC.

This clonotype came up a few times. The chain joins TRBV6-5 to TRBJ2-1, with 7 positions matching TRBD2. The CDR3 has 19 residues. CDR1 MNHEY and CDR2 SVGAGI come from the germline V gene. V was pared by 2 bases and J by 6 bases, with 19 bases of the junction left unmatched. The CDR3: CASSYDPRSLLADSNEQFF. DNA of the CDR3: TGTGCCAGCAGTTACGATCCAAGGTCCCTTCTAGCGGATTCCAATGAGCAGTTCTTC.

This clonotype has more than one count but fewer than ten. V is TRBV25-1 and J is TRBJ2-3; perhaps TRBD2 as D (6 bases). This CDR3 is built from 15 residues. Trimming pared 3 bases from V and 1 base from J, leaving 11 bases between. The germline V gene has CDR1 MGHDK and CDR2 SYGVNS. The CDR3 is CASSEGLFGTDTQYF. DNA for the CDR3: TGTGCCAGCAGTGAGGGACTGTTTGGCACAGATACGCAGTATTTT.

This clonotype turned up a few times. V is TRBV28 and J is TRBJ1-6; no definite D call. The CDR3 spans 18 residues. V was clipped by 4 bases and J by 10 bases, with 26 bases between them. In germline, CDR1 is MDHEN, CDR2 SYDVKM. The CDR3 region has the DNA TGTGCCAGCAGTTGGTTAAGAGGCGAATCCGGAGTTAAATCACCCCTCCACTTT. It encodes CASSWLRGESGVKSPLHF.

In this sample, this clonotype turned up a few times. The gene calls are TRBV20-1 and TRBJ2-7; D perhaps matches TRBD1 (6 bases). The CDR3 has 15 residues. V lost 0 bases and J 0 bases, leaving 12 bases between the germline ends. The germline CDR1 and CDR2 sequences are DFQATT and SNEGSKA (reference sequence). Written as DNA, the CDR3 is TGCAGTGCTAGAGATCTAGTGGACAGCTCCTACGAGCAGTACTTC. This encodes CSARDLVDSSYEQYF.

The CDR3 DNA follows: TGTGCCAGCTGTGACTTTAATCAGCCCCAGCATTTT. Amino acid sequence: CASCDFNQPQHF. The V call is TRBV28, the J call TRBJ1-5; D unclear. Germline V gives CDR1 MDHEN, CDR2 SYDVKM. The CDR3 has 12 residues. V was pared by 8 bases and J by 4 bases, with 9 bases between.

J is TRBJ2-7 and V is TRBV4-3; unclear D gene. Trimming took 1 base from V and 2 from J, leaving 6 bases between them. Germline V lookup: CDR1 LGHNA, CDR2 YSLEER. The CDR3 contains 13 residues. CDR3 loop: CASSQAQAYEQYF. The CDR3 DNA reads as TGCGCCAGCAGCCAAGCTCAGGCCTACGAGCAGTACTTC.

Only a few counts were recorded for this clonotype. The V call is TRBV28, the J call TRBJ2-1; D may be TRBD1 or TRBD2 (6 bases each). V was cut by 6 bases and J by 5 bases, with 11 bases left in between. CDR3 length equals 13 residues. Germline CDR1 reads MDHEN; CDR2 reads SYDVKM. In nucleotides, the CDR3 is TGTGCCAGCAGGGGGGGCTGGCACAATGAGCAGTTCTTC. Its translation is CASRGGWHNEQFF.

The chain uses TRBV6-1 and TRBJ1-4, with TRBD1 identical over 7 bases. This CDR3 is built from 14 residues. J was trimmed by 8 bases and V by 4 bases; bases with no gene match: 7. Germline V CDR1 and CDR2: MNHNS, SASEGT. In nucleotides, the CDR3 is TGTGCCAGCAGTGCGACAGGGACAAGCGAAAAACTGTTTTTT. This encodes CASSATGTSEKLFF.

The chain couples TRBV28 to TRBJ1-2; D might be TRBD1 (5 bases). The germline V gene encodes CDR1 MDHEN and CDR2 SYDVKM. V lost 4 bases and J 4 bases, leaving 13 bases between the germline ends. This CDR3 is built from 14 residues. In DNA, the CDR3 is TGTGCCAGCAGTTCGCAGGGTAACTTCTATGGCTACACCTTC. Its protein product is CASSSQGNFYGYTF.

In this sample, this clonotype turned up many times. The V and J genes are TRBV27 and TRBJ1-5; TRBD1 matches 8 bases. The CDR3 extends over 15 amino acids. CDR1 and CDR2 (germline): MNHEY, SMNVEV (reference sequence). The J segment lost 6 bases and the V segment lost 6 bases, leaving 10 bases of the junction unmatched. In DNA, the CDR3 is TGTGCCAGCAGCAACGGGGGGACAGGACCTCAGCCCCAGCATTTT. Amino acids: CASSNGGTGPQPQHF.

This clonotype was observed a few times. V and J are TRBV12-5 and TRBJ2-1; D is tentatively TRBD1 or TRBD2 (5 bases each). In germline, CDR1 is LGHNT, CDR2 FRNRAP. The CDR3 is 17 amino acids. Trimming took off 0 bases at V and 2 bases at J, with 14 bases between the two ends. The chain's CDR3 is CASGLVPGTRAYNEQFF. Written as DNA, the CDR3 is TGTGCTAGTGGTTTGGTACCTGGGACCCGAGCCTACAATGAGCAGTTCTTC.

The rearrangement joins TRBV12-3 or TRBV12-4 to TRBJ2-3, with 8 bases fitting TRBD2. Trimming removed 4 bases from V and 5 bases from J; junction bases left unmatched: 5. CDR3 length: 14 amino acids. CDR3 protein: CASSYRAGGDTQYF. Written as DNA, the CDR3 is TGTGCCAGCAGTTATAGGGCGGGGGGAGATACGCAGTATTTT.

This clonotype showed up just once. This chain joins TRBV20-1 and TRBJ2-1; no reliable D call. V gave up 6 bases and J gave up 6 bases, with 9 bases separating them. Germline values: CDR1 DFQATT, CDR2 SNEGSKA (reference sequence). The CDR3 loop spans 11 amino acids. CDR3 bases: TGCAGTGCCCCCTTCGGCAATGAGCAGTTCTTC. Protein: CSAPFGNEQFF.

The chain is built from TRBV10-3 and TRBJ1-6; D remains unclear. Germline V gene lookup returns CDR1 ENHRY and CDR2 SYGVKD. CDR3 length: 14 amino acids. Trimming left V 2 bases short and J 11 bases short, with 13 bases between. The CDR3 nucleotides are TGTGCCATCAGTGAGGTGACCCAAGGGCCACCCCTCCACTTT. Protein product: CAISEVTQGPPLHF.

This sequence joins TRBV4-1 and TRBJ2-3, with 9 bases fitting TRBD1. V was clipped by 1 base and J by 2 bases; unmatched bases: 1. The CDR3 is 15 residues long. The V gene's germline CDR1 is MGHRA and CDR2 YSYEKL. The CDR3 loop is CASSQGDRDTDTQYF. The CDR3, as DNA: TGCGCCAGCAGCCAAGGGGACAGGGACACAGATACGCAGTATTTT.

This rearrangement joins TRBV7-2 to TRBJ2-7, with a tentative D call TRBD1 (5 bases). The CDR3 contains 14 residues. The germline gives CDR1 SGHTA, CDR2 FQGNSA. V lost 3 bases and J 6 bases, leaving 15 bases between the germline ends. This CDR3 reads CASSFVGAGSEQYV. CDR3 sequence (DNA): TGTGCCAGCAGCTTCGTAGGGGCTGGCTCCGAGCAGTACGTC.

The genes are TRBV6-2 or TRBV6-3 and TRBJ2-1, with 8 bases identical to TRBD2. CDR3 size: 16 residues. CDR1 and CDR2 (germline): MNHEY, SVGEGT. Trimming cost V 2 bases and J 6 bases; bases outside gene matches: 9. The CDR3 nucleotides read TGTGCCAGCAGTTACGGACGGGAGGGCCCTCCCAATGAGCAGTTCTTC. This encodes CASSYGREGPPNEQFF.

V and J are TRBV20-1 and TRBJ2-7, with unresolved D. Between the trimmed V and J ends, which lost 0 bases and 4 bases, there was a span of 16 bases. This CDR3 has 15 amino acids. Germline V lookup: CDR1 DFQATT, CDR2 SNEGSKA (reference sequence). In nucleotides, the CDR3 is TGCAGTGCTAGAGATTTGGAGATGACACGGTACGAGCAGTACGTC. Protein product: CSARDLEMTRYEQYV.

The V and J genes are TRBV6-5 and TRBJ2-1, with 7 bases identical to TRBD2. After removal of 5 bases from V and 0 bases from J, the junction contained 13 bases not matched to a gene. CDR1 is MNHEY, CDR2 SVGAGI, per germline. CDR3 length: 18 amino acids. The CDR3 sequence: CASSRHRSSGFSYNEQFF. CDR3 nucleotide sequence: TGTGCCAGCAGTCGCCACCGATCTAGCGGCTTCTCCTACAATGAGCAGTTCTTC.